A single sample gave rise to the 2 T cell receptor beta chains below, sequenced in a study of blood T cell repertoires in COVID-19 (TCRdb year 2020). Libraries were made using the immunoSEQ multiplex PCR assay. TCRdb carries this immuneACCESS record with in-frame sequences only. Its versions omit some clonotypes, under half of them owing to an unresolved V gene in the studies checked, with the rest unexplained. Present in this sample are around 23,000 clones, 87% of which were seen just once. Together, the top ten hold about 8% of the sample. The sequenced sample consisted of peripheral blood. The source of these receptors is a man aged 45-65 years with active COVID-19.

The chain has TRBV10-2 and TRBJ2-2, with 7 bases lining up with TRBD1. Germline V gives CDR1 WSHSY, CDR2 SAAADI. The trim removed 7 bases at V and 4 bases at J, leaving 3 bases unmatched. CDR3 size: 13 residues. The CDR3 region is CASIRDSTGELFF. The DNA for the CDR3 is TGCGCCAGCATTAGGGACAGCACCGGGGAGCTGTTTTTT.

This sequence joins TRBV24-1 and TRBJ1-2; TRBD1 might be the D (5 bases). Trimming took off 0 bases at V and 7 bases at J, with 14 bases between the two ends. The CDR3 is made up of 15 amino acids. Per the germline V gene, CDR1 is KGHDR and CDR2 is SFDVKD. The CDR3 sequence is CATSDLRPGGGGYTF. The CDR3 DNA is TGTGCCACCAGTGATTTGCGTCCAGGCGGGGGTGGCTACACCTTC.